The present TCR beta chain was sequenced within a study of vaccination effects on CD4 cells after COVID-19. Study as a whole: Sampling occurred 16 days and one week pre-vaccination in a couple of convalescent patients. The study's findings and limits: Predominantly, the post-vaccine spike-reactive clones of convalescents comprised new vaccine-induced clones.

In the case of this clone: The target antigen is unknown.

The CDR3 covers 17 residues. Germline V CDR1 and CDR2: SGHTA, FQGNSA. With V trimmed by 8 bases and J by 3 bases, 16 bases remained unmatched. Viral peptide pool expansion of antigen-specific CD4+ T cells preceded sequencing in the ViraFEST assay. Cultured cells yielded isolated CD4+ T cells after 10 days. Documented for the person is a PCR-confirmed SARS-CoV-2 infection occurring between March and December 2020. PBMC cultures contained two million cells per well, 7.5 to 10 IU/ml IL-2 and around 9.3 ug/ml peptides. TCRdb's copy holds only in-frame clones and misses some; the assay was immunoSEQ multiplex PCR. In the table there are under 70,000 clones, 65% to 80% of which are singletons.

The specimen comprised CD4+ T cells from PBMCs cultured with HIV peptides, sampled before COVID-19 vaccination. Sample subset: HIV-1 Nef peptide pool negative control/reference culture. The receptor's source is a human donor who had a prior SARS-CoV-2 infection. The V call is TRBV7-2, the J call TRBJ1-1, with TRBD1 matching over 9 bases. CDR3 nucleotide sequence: TGTGCCAGCCCAACATTGAACAGGGGGCTCGGTGACACTGAAGCTTTCTTT. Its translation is CASPTLNRGLGDTEAFF.